This paragraph covers one TCR beta chain sequence. Treatment here: about 20 received Ad26.COV2.S at low or high dose, single or two shots; roughly 5 received placebo; per-sample allocation not given. Repertoires come from day 63 after the first vaccine or placebo injection. Vaccination employed an Ad26 vector expressing the Wuhan-strain SARS-CoV-2 spike. This entry is derived from a study of Ad26.COV2.S vaccination and SARS-CoV-2 variants. Overall study: A COV1001 Ad26.COV2.S trial-arm participant provided the sample. Donor got 5x10^10 or 1x10^11 viral particles of Ad26.COV2.S.

The germline V gene encodes CDR1 ENHRY and CDR2 SYGVKD. This CDR3 is 16 amino acids long. Trimming shortened V by 8 bases and J by 2 bases, and 21 bases separated the two germline ends. The data were produced by immunoSEQ multiplex PCR, yet TCRdb's version contains in-frame clones alone and is incomplete. The sample yields 300,000 to 350,000 clones, 75% to 90% seen once. The clonotype was recovered from a person between 18 and 60 years old who received the Ad26.COV2.S COVID-19 vaccine or a placebo. Sample: peripheral blood, taken in a trial of Ad26.COV2.S vaccine versus placebo. The genes are TRBV10-3 and TRBJ1-2, with D maybe TRBD1 (5 bases). The CDR3 sequence is CAIRQQIRDLNYGYTF. The CDR3 DNA follows: TGTGCCATCCGACAGCAAATCAGAGATTTAAACTATGGCTACACCTTC.